This TCR beta chain was recorded in a study of blood T cells in healthy people across ages. Background on the study: Template switching recovered approximately one barcoded beta molecule for every two T cells. Whole-study findings and limits: Age brought a roughly linear fall in TCR beta diversity measured per million T cells.

Each donor's blood draw was ten milliliters of peripheral blood. CDR3 size: 11 residues. Germline V gene sequence: CDR1 LGHDT, CDR2 YNNKEL (reference sequence). Using a J-beta primer mix together with a sample-barcoded 5' primer, a second PCR was run for roughly 7 to 11 cycles. TCRdb redid the calling of the 5' RACE reads with MiXCR, one entry per CDR3 protein. The sample includes about 640,000 distinct CDR3 sequences, about 53% of them seen just once. As to this clonotype: The target antigen is unknown.

This TCR came from a man between 60 and 75 years old in good health. The genes are TRBV3-1 and TRBJ2-5; D may be TRBD2 (6 bases). Near its end, the DNA agrees better with TRBJ2-1, so the J call may be wrong. Sample: blood. CDR3 residues: CATIGGNEQFF. In nucleotides, the CDR3 is TGTGCCACAATCGGGGGCAATGAGCAGTTCTTC.